One and the same sample provided the 13 T cell receptor beta chains below, sequenced in a study of control samples from healthy donors and cancer patients. Only in-frame clones appear in the TCRdb table, and some are missing; sequencing was by immunoSEQ multiplex PCR. The sample has about 120,000 clones; 80% to 90% are singletons. Sequencing used PBMCs. Receptors were obtained from a woman in her fifties or sixties with colorectal cancer.

The chain combines TRBV2 with TRBJ1-5; possibly TRBD1 for D (5 bases). Germline assignment: CDR1 SNHLY and CDR2 FYNNEI. V was clipped by 6 bases and J by 3 bases, with 15 bases between them. The CDR3 runs 15 residues. This chain's CDR3 is CASSGSQANNQPQHF. CDR3 nucleotides: TGTGCCAGCAGCGGCTCACAGGCGAACAATCAGCCCCAGCATTTT.

The rearrangement uses TRBV4-1 and TRBJ2-7; possibly TRBD2 for D (6 bases). V was pared by 1 base and J by 3 bases, with 13 bases between. The germline V gene encodes CDR1 MGHRA and CDR2 YSYEKL. This CDR3 contains 15 residues. CDR3 in amino acids: CASSQGRGPGYEQYF. The CDR3 nucleotides read TGCGCCAGCAGCCAAGGGAGGGGCCCAGGCTACGAGCAGTACTTC.

The V call is TRBV14, the J call TRBJ2-1, with unresolved D. Germline CDR1 reads SGHDN; CDR2 reads FVKESK. V was shortened by 6 bases and J by 2 bases, with 17 bases between the two germline ends. There are 16 residues in the CDR3. In DNA form, the CDR3 reads TGTGCCAGCAGTCATCGCCTAAACACGGCCTACAATGAGCAGTTCTTC. It translates to CASSHRLNTAYNEQFF.

This clone was seen more than once but under ten times. The chain combines TRBV6-6 with TRBJ1-6, with D tentatively TRBD1 (5 bases). This CDR3 spans 14 amino acids. Trimming pared 8 bases from V and 6 bases from J, leaving 14 bases between. Germline-derived CDR1 and CDR2 are MNHNY and SVGAGI (reference sequence). The CDR3 here is CASSGADRNSPLHF. For the CDR3, the DNA is TGTGCCAGCTCCGGGGCAGATCGTAATTCACCCCTCCACTTT.

The V and J genes are TRBV7-2 and TRBJ1-1; a possible D gene is TRBD1 (5 bases). The V gene lost 2 bases and the J gene lost 5 bases, with 9 bases spanning the gap. The CDR3 is 13 amino acids. Germline-derived CDR1 and CDR2 are SGHTA and FQGNSA. The DNA of the CDR3 is TGTGCCAGCAGCTTATCTTGGGGGACTGAAGCTTTCTTT. Protein: CASSLSWGTEAFF.

The CDR3 here is CASSVTYEQYF. The CDR3 DNA reads as TGTGCCAGCAGCGTTACCTACGAGCAGTACTTC. The chain uses TRBV7-9 and TRBJ2-7; no clear D. V dropped 5 bases and J dropped 2 bases, with 4 bases sitting between them. The CDR3 spans 11 residues. Germline lookup yields CDR1 SEHNR and CDR2 FQNEAQ (reference sequence).

This clone was counted a few times. The J gene is TRBJ1-6, the V gene TRBV5-1; possibly TRBD1 for D (6 bases). There are 14 residues in the CDR3. Germline values: CDR1 SGHRS, CDR2 YFSETQ. The V and J ends lost 2 bases and 8 bases respectively, with 11 bases between them. The CDR3 spells CASSLTGSDSPLHF. The DNA for the CDR3 is TGCGCCAGCAGCTTAACAGGGTCGGATTCACCCCTCCACTTT.

The CDR3 region has the DNA TGCGCCAGCAGCACCGGCCAGGGAAACTATGGCTACACCTTC. Its protein is CASSTGQGNYGYTF. V and J are TRBV5-1 and TRBJ1-2; D is possibly TRBD1 (5 bases). The CDR3 consists of 14 residues. From germline, CDR1 is SGHRS and CDR2 YFSETQ. Trimming took 4 bases from V and 2 from J, leaving 12 bases between them.

This clone has at least ten counts. This chain uses TRBV19 with TRBJ1-1; D remains ambiguous. CDR3 length: 16 residues. V lost 7 bases to trimming and J lost 7 bases, with 25 bases between them. Germline V CDR1 and CDR2: LNHDA, SQIVND (reference sequence). Here the CDR3 reads CASTSLQKGSQYEAFF. CDR3 nucleotide sequence: TGTGCCAGTACCTCGCTTCAGAAAGGCAGCCAATATGAAGCTTTCTTT. Full variable domain (missing parts from reference TRBV19 and TRBJ1-1): DGGITQSPKYLFRKEGQNVTLSCEQNLNHDAMYWYRQDPGQGLRLIYYSQIVNDFQKGDIAEGYSVSREKKESFPLTVTSAQKNPTAFYLCASTSLQKGSQYEAFFGQGTRLTVV.

This chain links TRBV27 with TRBJ2-1, with D perhaps TRBD2 (7 bases). Germline assignment: CDR1 MNHEY and CDR2 SMNVEV (reference sequence). V was cut by 7 bases and J by 4 bases, with 14 bases left in between. The CDR3 loop spans 14 amino acids. DNA of the CDR3: TGTGCCAGCACCCTGAGGGGGGGGTACAATGAGCAGTTCTTC. Its translation: CASTLRGGYNEQFF.

J is TRBJ2-2 and V is TRBV10-2, with D possibly TRBD1 on 6 matching bases. Germline V CDR1 and CDR2: WSHSY, SAAADI. The germline V and J ends were trimmed by 6 bases and 4 bases, with 15 bases remaining between them. This CDR3 contains 15 residues. The CDR3 protein is CASSDGTPSTGELFF. The CDR3 nucleotides are TGCGCCAGCAGCGACGGGACACCCTCCACCGGGGAGCTGTTTTTT.

V and J are TRBV7-9 and TRBJ2-7; 10 nucleotides match TRBD2. V lost 5 bases and J lost 0; bases outside the gene matches: 10. This CDR3 is 17 amino acids long. CDR1 is SEHNR, CDR2 FQNEAQ, per germline (reference sequence). The CDR3 sequence: CASSHDLAGGASYEQYF. DNA for the CDR3: TGTGCCAGCAGCCATGACTTAGCGGGGGGTGCCTCCTACGAGCAGTACTTC.

The rearrangement links TRBV6-1 to TRBJ2-6; D is unresolved. The CDR3 length is 16 residues. Germline-derived CDR1 and CDR2 are MNHNS and SASEGT. Between the trimmed V and J ends, which lost 0 bases and 3 bases, there was a span of 9 bases. The CDR3 spells CASSEALGSGANVLTF. The CDR3 nucleotides are TGTGCCAGCAGTGAAGCGCTAGGTAGTGGGGCCAACGTCCTGACTTTC.